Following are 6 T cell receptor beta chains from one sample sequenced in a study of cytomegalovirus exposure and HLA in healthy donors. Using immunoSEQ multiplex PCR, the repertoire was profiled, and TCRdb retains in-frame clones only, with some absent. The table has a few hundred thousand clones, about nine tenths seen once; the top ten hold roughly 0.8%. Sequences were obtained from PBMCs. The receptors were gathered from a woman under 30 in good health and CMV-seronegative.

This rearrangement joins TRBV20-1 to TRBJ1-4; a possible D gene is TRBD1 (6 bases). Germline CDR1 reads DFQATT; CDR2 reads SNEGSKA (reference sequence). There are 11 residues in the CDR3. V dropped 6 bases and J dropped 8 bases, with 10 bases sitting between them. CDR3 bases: TGCAGTGCCCTAGGGGGAGAAAAACTGTTTTTT. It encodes CSALGGEKLFF.

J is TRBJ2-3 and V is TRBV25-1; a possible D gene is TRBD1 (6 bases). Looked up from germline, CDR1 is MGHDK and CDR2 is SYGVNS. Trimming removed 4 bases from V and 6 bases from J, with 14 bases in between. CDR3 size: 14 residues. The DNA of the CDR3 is TGTGCCAGCAGTGCCAGCAGGGGTTGGGATACGCAGTATTTT. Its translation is CASSASRGWDTQYF.

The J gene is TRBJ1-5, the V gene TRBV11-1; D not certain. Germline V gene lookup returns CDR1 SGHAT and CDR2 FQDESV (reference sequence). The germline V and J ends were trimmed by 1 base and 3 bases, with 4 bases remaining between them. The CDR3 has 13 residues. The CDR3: CASSLGANQPQHF. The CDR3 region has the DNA TGTGCCAGCAGCTTAGGAGCCAATCAGCCCCAGCATTTT.

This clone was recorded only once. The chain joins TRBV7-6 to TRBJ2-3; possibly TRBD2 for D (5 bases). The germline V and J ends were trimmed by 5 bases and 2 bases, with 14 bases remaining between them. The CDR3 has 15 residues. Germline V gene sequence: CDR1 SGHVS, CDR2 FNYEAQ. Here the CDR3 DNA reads TGTGCCAGCAGCCCCTCTAGCATCTTCACAGATACGCAGTATTTT. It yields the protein CASSPSSIFTDTQYF.

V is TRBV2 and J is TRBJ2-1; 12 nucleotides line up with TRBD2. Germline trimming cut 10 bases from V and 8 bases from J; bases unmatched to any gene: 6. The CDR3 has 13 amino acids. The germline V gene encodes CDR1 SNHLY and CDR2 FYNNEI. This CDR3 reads CANGTSGRYEQFF. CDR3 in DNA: TGTGCCAACGGGACTAGCGGGCGGTATGAGCAGTTCTTC.

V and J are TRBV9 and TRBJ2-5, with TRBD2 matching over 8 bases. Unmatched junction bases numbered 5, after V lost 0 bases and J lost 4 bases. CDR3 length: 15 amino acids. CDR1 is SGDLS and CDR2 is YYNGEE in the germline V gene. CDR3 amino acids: CASSVDGRASETQYF. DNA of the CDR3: TGTGCCAGCAGCGTAGACGGGAGGGCGTCAGAGACCCAGTACTTC.